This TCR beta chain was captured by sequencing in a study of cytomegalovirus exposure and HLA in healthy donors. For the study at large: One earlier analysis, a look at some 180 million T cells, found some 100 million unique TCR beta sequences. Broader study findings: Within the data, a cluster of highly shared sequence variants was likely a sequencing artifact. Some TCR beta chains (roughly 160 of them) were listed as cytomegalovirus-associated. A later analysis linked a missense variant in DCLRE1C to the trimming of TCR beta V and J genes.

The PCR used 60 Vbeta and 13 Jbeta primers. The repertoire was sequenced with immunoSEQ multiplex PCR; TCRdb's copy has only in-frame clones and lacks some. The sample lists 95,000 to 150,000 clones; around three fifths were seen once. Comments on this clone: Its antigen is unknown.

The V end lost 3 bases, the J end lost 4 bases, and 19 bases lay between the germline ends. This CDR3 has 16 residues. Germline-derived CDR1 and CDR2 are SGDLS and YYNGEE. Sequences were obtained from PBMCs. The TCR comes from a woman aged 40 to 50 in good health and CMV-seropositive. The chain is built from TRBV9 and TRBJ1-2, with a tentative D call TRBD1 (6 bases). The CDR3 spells CASSARPGQDFYGYTF. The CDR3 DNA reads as TGTGCCAGCAGCGCCCGGCCGGGACAAGATTTCTATGGCTACACCTTC.